This T cell receptor (beta chain) was documented in a study of Tregs in tolerant kidney transplant recipients. Mixed chimerism was transient after nonmyeloablative marrow transplants from related graft donors. Germline V gene lookup returns CDR1 SGHAT and CDR2 FQNNGV. The CDR3 sequence is 14 residues long. Data came from immunoSEQ multiplex PCR; TCRdb stores just in-frame clones and leaves some out. The sample has around 50,000 clones, about 89% seen once. The sequence derives from a human patient who received a combined kidney and bone marrow transplant. Some T cells may arise from the graft donor. Sequences were derived from CD8+ T cells from blood (PBMCs), sampled 24 months after the transplant. The chain employs TRBV11-2 and TRBJ2-5, with a possible D match to TRBD1 (6 bases). The J call is uncertain, as TRBJ2-7 better fits the DNA end. The DNA for the CDR3 is TGTGCCAGCAGCGACCTCATGGACAGCTACGAGCAGTACTTC. Translated, it gives CASSDLMDSYEQYF.